Detailed here is one T cell receptor (beta chain). Its antigen is not known. This sample stems from a study of cytomegalovirus exposure and HLA in healthy donors. Notes on the study in general: TRBV6-2, TRBV6-3 and other indistinguishable V segments were excluded. Accurate prediction of most subjects' HLA-A and HLA-B alleles from TCR beta sequences was reported. Published work reported that the classifier diagnosed cytomegalovirus status with high specificity and sensitivity. A reported reduction in N-insertions relative to the roughly 710-donor mean was seen in an Asian-associated ancestry cluster in a later analysis.

The CDR3 runs 15 residues. The germline CDR1 and CDR2 sequences are SGHRS and YFSETQ. V was trimmed by 0 bases and J by 4 bases, leaving 10 bases between them. PCR amplification relied on 60 Vbeta primers (plus 13 Jbeta primers). Assay used: immunoSEQ multiplex PCR; TCRdb lists only in-frame clones, some missing. The sample totals about 82,000 clones. This clonotype originated in a woman aged 25-40 years in good health and CMV-seronegative. The sample consisted of PBMCs. The chain couples TRBV5-1 to TRBJ2-2, with TRBD1 as a possible D gene (6 bases). CDR3 in DNA: TGCGCCAGCAGCTTGGTAACAGGGAGCACCGGGGAGCTGTTTTTT. This sequence encodes CASSLVTGSTGELFF.